This is a list of T cell receptor beta chains from one sample in a study of blood T cell repertoires in COVID-19. The method was immunoSEQ multiplex PCR; TCRdb's version includes in-frame clones alone and lacks a portion of them. The repertoire holds more than 250,000 clones, with approximately 87% as singletons. The sample taken for sequencing was PBMCs or T cells enriched from blood (not recorded which). The receptors shown here come from a woman under 40 who had recovered from COVID-19. Both conserved end residues are part of each CDR3. Fields, in order: V gene, clone size, D gene, CDR3 protein. The D gene is left open where the match is weak. Rows may omit the clone size; those that give it use once, few, many or a size class.

v_gene: TRBV28; abundance: -; d_gene: TRBD1; CDR3aa: CASREQGAQGEQYF
v_gene: TRBV15; abundance: -; d_gene: TRBD2; CDR3aa: CATSRAPAGGQETQYF
v_gene: TRBV11-2; abundance: -; d_gene: -; CDR3aa: CASSWGRNTEAFF
v_gene: TRBV27; abundance: -; d_gene: TRBD1; CDR3aa: CARQGEQGANTEAFF
v_gene: TRBV3-1/TRBV3-2; abundance: -; d_gene: TRBD2; CDR3aa: CASSQDTPSGAETQYF
v_gene: TRBV5-5; abundance: once; d_gene: -; CDR3aa: CASSLSFNYGYTF
v_gene: TRBV19; abundance: -; d_gene: TRBD1; CDR3aa: CASTMTGGVWLGNSPLHF
v_gene: TRBV4-3; abundance: -; d_gene: TRBD1; CDR3aa: CASSQGTGVGGEQYF
v_gene: TRBV7-6; abundance: -; d_gene: -; CDR3aa: CASSAGWGGSDTQYF
v_gene: TRBV7-9; abundance: once; d_gene: -; CDR3aa: CASSLRRPGGGYTF
v_gene: TRBV27; abundance: few; d_gene: -; CDR3aa: CASSFGGAGNTIYF
v_gene: TRBV13; abundance: -; d_gene: -; CDR3aa: CASSLGGGNEQFF
v_gene: TRBV10-3; abundance: -; d_gene: TRBD1; CDR3aa: CAIARTGVGYYGYTF
v_gene: TRBV6-1; abundance: -; d_gene: -; CDR3aa: CASSDATEYNEKLFF
v_gene: TRBV7-9; abundance: -; d_gene: TRBD1; CDR3aa: CASSRPGQEDSGNTIYF
v_gene: TRBV6-5; abundance: -; d_gene: -; CDR3aa: CASSVGANTEAFF
v_gene: TRBV19; abundance: -; d_gene: -; CDR3aa: CASSMNPGREEIF
v_gene: TRBV30; abundance: -; d_gene: TRBD1; CDR3aa: CAWGSGTGGSEQYF
v_gene: TRBV5-4; abundance: -; d_gene: TRBD1; CDR3aa: CASSLTGDATNEKLFF
v_gene: TRBV5-5; abundance: -; d_gene: -; CDR3aa: CASSLTPLDILYGYTF
v_gene: TRBV6-2/TRBV6-3; abundance: -; d_gene: TRBD1; CDR3aa: CASSNTGDDGYTF
v_gene: TRBV3-1/TRBV3-2; abundance: -; d_gene: -; CDR3aa: CASSQLGVKTEAFF
v_gene: TRBV5-1; abundance: few; d_gene: -; CDR3aa: CASSLGGSGEKLFF
v_gene: TRBV2; abundance: -; d_gene: TRBD2; CDR3aa: CASSLNGGAYNEQFF
v_gene: TRBV12-5; abundance: -; d_gene: TRBD1; CDR3aa: CASGARGRDGYTF
v_gene: TRBV5-1; abundance: -; d_gene: TRBD1; CDR3aa: CASSFGQGSTNEKLFF
v_gene: TRBV6-1; abundance: -; d_gene: -; CDR3aa: CASSEGESQPQHF
v_gene: TRBV11-2; abundance: -; d_gene: -; CDR3aa: CASSLDLGARNTEAFF
v_gene: TRBV6-6; abundance: -; d_gene: TRBD1; CDR3aa: CASGQGGTATNEKLFF
v_gene: TRBV4-1; abundance: once; d_gene: TRBD2; CDR3aa: CASSQIAGYNEQFF
v_gene: TRBV28; abundance: -; d_gene: -; CDR3aa: CASSLVANYGYTF
v_gene: TRBV7-9; abundance: -; d_gene: -; CDR3aa: CASSQRSYNEQFF
v_gene: TRBV12-3/TRBV12-4; abundance: once; d_gene: -; CDR3aa: CASSWEGSPLHF
v_gene: TRBV6-5; abundance: once; d_gene: -; CDR3aa: CASSYSRGYTF
v_gene: TRBV29-1; abundance: once; d_gene: -; CDR3aa: CSVLTGNTEAFF
v_gene: TRBV19; abundance: -; d_gene: -; CDR3aa: CASSQTSGNTGELFF
v_gene: TRBV11-2; abundance: -; d_gene: TRBD1; CDR3aa: CASSSPDRGDGYTF
v_gene: TRBV18; abundance: -; d_gene: TRBD1; CDR3aa: CASSIGQGGLHQPQHF
v_gene: TRBV7-9; abundance: -; d_gene: TRBD1; CDR3aa: CASSQGGGINEKLFF
v_gene: TRBV4-1; abundance: once; d_gene: TRBD2; CDR3aa: CASSQPFLGGGGGQETQYF
v_gene: TRBV27; abundance: -; d_gene: -; CDR3aa: CASSLREWGTTTSGANVLTF
v_gene: TRBV10-1; abundance: once; d_gene: TRBD1; CDR3aa: CASPTPTLPRDRGLNTEAFF
v_gene: TRBV29-1; abundance: -; d_gene: TRBD1; CDR3aa: CSVVGPRQGNEKLFF
v_gene: TRBV20-1; abundance: -; d_gene: -; CDR3aa: CSAPSGEKLFF
v_gene: TRBV21-1; abundance: -; d_gene: -; CDR3aa: CALEQAFF